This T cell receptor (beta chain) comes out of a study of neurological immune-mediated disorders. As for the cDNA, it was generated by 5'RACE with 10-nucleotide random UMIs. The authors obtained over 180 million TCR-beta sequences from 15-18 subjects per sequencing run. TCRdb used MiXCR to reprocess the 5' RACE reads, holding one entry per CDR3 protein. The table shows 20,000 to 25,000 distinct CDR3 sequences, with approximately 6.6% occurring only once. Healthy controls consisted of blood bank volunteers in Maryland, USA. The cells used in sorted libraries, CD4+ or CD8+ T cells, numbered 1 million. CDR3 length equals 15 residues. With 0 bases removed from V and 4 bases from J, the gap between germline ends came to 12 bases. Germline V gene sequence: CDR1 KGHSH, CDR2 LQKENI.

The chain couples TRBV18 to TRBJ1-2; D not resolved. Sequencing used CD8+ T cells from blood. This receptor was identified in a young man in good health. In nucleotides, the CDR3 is TGTGCCAGCTCACCACCGGTCTTGGACTTCTATGGCTACACCTTC. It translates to CASSPPVLDFYGYTF.